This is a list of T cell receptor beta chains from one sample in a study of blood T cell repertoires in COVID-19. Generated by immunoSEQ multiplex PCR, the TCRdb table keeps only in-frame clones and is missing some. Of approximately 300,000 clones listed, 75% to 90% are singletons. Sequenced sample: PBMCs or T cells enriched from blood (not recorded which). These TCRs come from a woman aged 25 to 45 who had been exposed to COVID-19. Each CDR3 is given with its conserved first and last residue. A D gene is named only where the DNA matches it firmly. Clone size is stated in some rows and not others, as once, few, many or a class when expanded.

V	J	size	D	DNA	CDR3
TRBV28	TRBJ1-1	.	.	TGTGCCAGCAGTAGCCCCGCGGGGAACACTGAAGCTTTCTTT	CASSSPAGNTEAFF
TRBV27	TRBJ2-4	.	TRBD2	TGTGCCAGCAGCCGGACTAGCGGGAGGGCCGGGGCCAAAAACATTCAGTACTTC	CASSRTSGRAGAKNIQYF
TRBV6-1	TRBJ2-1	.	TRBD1	TGTGCCAGCAGTGAGAACAGGGGGCTTTCCTACAATGAGCAGTTCTTC	CASSENRGLSYNEQFF
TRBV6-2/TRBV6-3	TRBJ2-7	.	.	TGTGCCAGCAGTATCGGTCTGGGCCGTGCCTACGAGCAGTACTTC	CASSIGLGRAYEQYF
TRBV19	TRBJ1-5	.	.	TGTGCCAGTAGTATAGGACAGAATCAGCCCCAGCATTTT	CASSIGQNQPQHF
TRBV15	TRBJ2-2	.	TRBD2	TGTGCCACCAGCAGAAAGCTACGTGCTAGCGGGAGAACCGGGGAGCTGTTTTTT	CATSRKLRASGRTGELFF
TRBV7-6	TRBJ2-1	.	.	TGTGCCAGCAGCTTATCGGGGAGTCATGAGCAGTTCTTC	CASSLSGSHEQFF
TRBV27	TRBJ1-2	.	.	TGTGCCAGCAGTCCCATCGACAGAAATACCAATCGAACCTATGGCTACACCTTC	CASSPIDRNTNRTYGYTF
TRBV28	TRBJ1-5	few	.	TGTGCCAGCAGTTCCTCCGGGGTCTTTAGCGATCAGCCCCAGCATTTT	CASSSSGVFSDQPQHF
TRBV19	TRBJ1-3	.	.	TGTGCCAGTAGCACCGGAGGGCGGATACTAATTGGAAACACCATATATTTT	CASSTGGRILIGNTIYF
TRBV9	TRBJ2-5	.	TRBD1	TGTGCCAGCAGCGGGGGACAGGGGTTAAAAGAGACCCAGTACTTC	CASSGGQGLKETQYF
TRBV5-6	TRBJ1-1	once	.	TGTGCCAGCAGCTTGGACAGGGAAAGAGTTTCGGCTGAAGCTTTCTTT	CASSLDRERVSAEAFF
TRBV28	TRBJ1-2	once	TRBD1	TGTGCCAGCAGTTGGGCCTGGACAGGGGGCGGAGGCGGCTACACCTTC	CASSWAWTGGGGGYTF
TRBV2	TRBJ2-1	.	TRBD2	TGTGCCAGGTTAGTGGGACTAGCGGGAGGAAATGAGCAGTTCTTC	CARLVGLAGGNEQFF
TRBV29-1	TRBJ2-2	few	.	TGCAGCGTTGTCCAGGGAATCGGGGAGCTGTTTTTT	CSVVQGIGELFF
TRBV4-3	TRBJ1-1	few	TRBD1	TGCGCCAGCAGCCACCAGGGGGCGGCTGAAGCTTTCTTT	CASSHQGAAEAFF
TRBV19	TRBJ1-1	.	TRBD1	TGTGCCAGTAGTATAGCAGGGGGCCTATTACACACTGAAGCTTTCTTT	CASSIAGGLLHTEAFF
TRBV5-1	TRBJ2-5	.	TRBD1	TGCGCCAGCAGCTCGAAAAAAACAGGGGTGGGGGAAGAGACCCAGTACTTC	CASSSKKTGVGEETQYF
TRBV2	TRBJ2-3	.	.	TGTGCCATTCGGCAGGGGCTTACAGATACGCAGTATTTT	CAIRQGLTDTQYF
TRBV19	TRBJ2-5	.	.	TGTGCCAGTAGTATTCTACGTGCCGAGACCCAGTACTTC	CASSILRAETQYF
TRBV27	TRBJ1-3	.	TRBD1	TGTGCCAGCAGTTCTTTCGGGACAGGGGTCGGAAACACCATATATTTT	CASSSFGTGVGNTIYF
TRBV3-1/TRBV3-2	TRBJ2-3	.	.	TGTGCCAGCAGCCTAGACCGGGTGGAGAGCACAGATACGCAGTATTTT	CASSLDRVESTDTQYF
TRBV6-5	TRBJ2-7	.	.	TGCGAAAGTCAGGGCAACTCCTACGAGCAGTACTTC	CESQGNSYEQYF
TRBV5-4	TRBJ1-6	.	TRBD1	TGTGCCAGCAGCTTGGGAGGGACAGCGCCGACACCCCTCCACTTT	CASSLGGTAPTPLHF
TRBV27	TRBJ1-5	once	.	TGTGCCAGCAGCCCTCAGATAGGAGGTGGTCAGCCCCAGCATTTT	CASSPQIGGGQPQHF
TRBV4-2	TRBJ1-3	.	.	TGTGCCAGCAGCGAGGGGGATGGTGGAAACACCATATATTTT	CASSEGDGGNTIYF
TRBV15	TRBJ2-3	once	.	TGTGCCACCAGCAGAAAGAGGCTAGCTTTTACTCCTAGCACAGATACGCAGTATTTT	CATSRKRLAFTPSTDTQYF
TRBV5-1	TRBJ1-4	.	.	TGCGCCAGCAGCAGAATTGGACAGAAAAATGAAAAACTGTTTTTT	CASSRIGQKNEKLFF
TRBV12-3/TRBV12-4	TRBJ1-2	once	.	TGTGCCAGCAGTTCCACGGGGGGTTATGGCTACACCTTC	CASSSTGGYGYTF
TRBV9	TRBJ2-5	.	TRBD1	TGTGCCAGCAGCGTACATGGACAGGGGCAGACCCAGTACTTC	CASSVHGQGQTQYF
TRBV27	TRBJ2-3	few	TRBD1	TGTGCCAGCAGTTTGGGGACAGATCCGCAGTATTTT	CASSLGTDPQYF
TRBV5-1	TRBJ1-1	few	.	TGCGCCAGCAGCTTCAATGGAGGGAACACTGAAGCTTTCTTT	CASSFNGGNTEAFF
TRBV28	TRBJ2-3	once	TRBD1	TGTGCCAGCAGTTCCCAGGGGGCCGGCACAGATACGCAGTATTTT	CASSSQGAGTDTQYF
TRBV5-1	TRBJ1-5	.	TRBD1	TGCGCCAGCAGCTGTAGGGACAGGGATAATCAGCCCCAGCATTTT	CASSCRDRDNQPQHF
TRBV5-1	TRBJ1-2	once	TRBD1	TGCGCCAGCAGCCCCCTTTCAGGGGGCGTAGATGGCTACACCTTC	CASSPLSGGVDGYTF
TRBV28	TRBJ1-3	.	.	TGTGCCAGCAGTCCCCACGGGGGGGACTCTGGAAACACCATATATTTT	CASSPHGGDSGNTIYF
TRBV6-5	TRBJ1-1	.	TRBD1	TGTGCCAGCAGTACAGGGGTAACTGAAGCTTTCTTT	CASSTGVTEAFF
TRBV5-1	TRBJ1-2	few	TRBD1	TGCGCCAGCAGCCCCACAGGGGGCGGTTATGGCTACACCTTC	CASSPTGGGYGYTF
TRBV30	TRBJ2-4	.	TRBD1	TGTGCCTGGAGTCTTACAGGGGCGACTAAAAACATTCAGTACTTC	CAWSLTGATKNIQYF
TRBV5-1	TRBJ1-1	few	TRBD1	TGCGCCAGCAGCTTGGCGGCAGGGGGGATGAACACTGAAGCTTTCTTT	CASSLAAGGMNTEAFF
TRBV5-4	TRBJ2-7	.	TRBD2	TGTGCCAGCAGCTTGGCCGGACTAGCGGGAGGCGAGCAGTACTTC	CASSLAGLAGGEQYF
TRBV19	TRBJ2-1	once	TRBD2	TGTGCCAGTAGTATAGACGTGGCTAGCGGGCCTAATGAGCAGTTCTTC	CASSIDVASGPNEQFF
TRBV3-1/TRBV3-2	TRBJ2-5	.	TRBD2	TGTGCCAGCAGCCAAGGGACTAGGCCCCAGGAGACCCAGTACTTC	CASSQGTRPQETQYF
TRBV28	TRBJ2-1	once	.	TGTGCCAGCAGTTTTGGGGGGGGCCAGCGGCAGTTCTTC	CASSFGGGQRQFF
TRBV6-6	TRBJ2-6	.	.	TGTGCCACCTACTCGGGGGTGGGCTCTGGGGCCAACGTCCTGACTTTC	CATYSGVGSGANVLTF